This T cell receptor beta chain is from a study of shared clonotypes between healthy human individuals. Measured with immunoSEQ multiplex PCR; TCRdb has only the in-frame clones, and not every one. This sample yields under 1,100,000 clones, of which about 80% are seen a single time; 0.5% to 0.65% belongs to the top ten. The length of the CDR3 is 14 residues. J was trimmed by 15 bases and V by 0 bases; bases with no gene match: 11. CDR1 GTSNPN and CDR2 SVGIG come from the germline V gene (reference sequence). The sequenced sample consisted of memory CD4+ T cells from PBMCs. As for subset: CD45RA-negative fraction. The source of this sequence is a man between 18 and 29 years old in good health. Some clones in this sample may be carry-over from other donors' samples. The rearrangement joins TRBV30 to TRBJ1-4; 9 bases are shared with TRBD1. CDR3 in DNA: TGTGCCTGGAGTGTCGTGGACAGGGGCGTCGGAATGTTTTTT. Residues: CAWSVVDRGVGMFF. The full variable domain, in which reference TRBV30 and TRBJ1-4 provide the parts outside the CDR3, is SQTIHQWPATLVQPVGSPLSLECTVEGTSNPNLYWYRQAAGRGLQLLFYSVGIGQISSEVPQNLSASRPQDRQFILSSKKLLLSDSGFYLCAWSVVDRGVGMFFGSGTQLSVL.